The entry below gives a single T cell receptor beta chain sequence along with its context. The antigen is not known. The assay was immunoSEQ multiplex PCR, and TCRdb's table has in-frame clones only and misses some. Of roughly 42,000 clones listed, approximately 85% were seen once; the top ten hold over 1.5%. These data originate in a study of a mutant IDH1 vaccine in newly diagnosed glioma. Whole-study context: Vaccine administration was initiated 4-6 weeks following radiotherapy alone, or with temozolomide cycles. Before enrollment, the patients had been treated with radiotherapy alone, temozolomide alone, or both together. Most of them had received both.

Germline CDR1 reads SEHNR; CDR2 reads FQNEAQ (reference sequence). Trimming stripped 3 bases from V and 0 bases from J, with 17 bases between. CDR3 size: 17 residues. Documented time point: week 5, during vaccination. It was 300 ug of mutant IDH1 20-mer peptide that made up each vaccine dose, given with topical imiquimod. This receptor was identified in a man aged 35 to 55 with glioma. The sample consisted of PBMCs, taken from a glioma patient whose treatment included an IDH1 peptide vaccine. The chain is built from TRBV7-9 and TRBJ1-1; D call uncertain. CDR3 DNA: TGTGCCAGCAGCTTGGGAAGCGGGAGCTATATGAACACTGAAGCTTTCTTT. It specifies CASSLGSGSYMNTEAFF.